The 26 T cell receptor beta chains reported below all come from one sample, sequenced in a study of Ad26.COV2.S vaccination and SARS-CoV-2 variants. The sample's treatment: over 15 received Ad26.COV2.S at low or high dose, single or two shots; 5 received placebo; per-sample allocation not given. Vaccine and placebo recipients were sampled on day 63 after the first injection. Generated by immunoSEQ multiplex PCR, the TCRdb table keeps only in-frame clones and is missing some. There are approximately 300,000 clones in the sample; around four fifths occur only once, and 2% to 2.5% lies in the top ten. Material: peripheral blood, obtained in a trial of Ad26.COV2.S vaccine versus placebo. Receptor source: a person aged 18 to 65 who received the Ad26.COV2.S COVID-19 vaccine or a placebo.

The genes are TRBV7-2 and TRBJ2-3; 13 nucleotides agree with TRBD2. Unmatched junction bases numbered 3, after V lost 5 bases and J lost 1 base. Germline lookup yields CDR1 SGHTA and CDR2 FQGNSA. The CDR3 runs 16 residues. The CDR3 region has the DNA TGTGCCAGCAGCACTAGCGGGGGGGCCGGCACAGATACGCAGTATTTT. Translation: CASSTSGGAGTDTQYF. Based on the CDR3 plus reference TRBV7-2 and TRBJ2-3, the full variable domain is GAGVSQSPSNKVTEKGKDVELRCDPISGHTALYWYRQSLGQGLEFLIYFQGNSAPDKSGLPSDRFSAERTGGSVSTLTIQRTQQEDSAVYLCASSTSGGAGTDTQYFGPGTRLTVL.

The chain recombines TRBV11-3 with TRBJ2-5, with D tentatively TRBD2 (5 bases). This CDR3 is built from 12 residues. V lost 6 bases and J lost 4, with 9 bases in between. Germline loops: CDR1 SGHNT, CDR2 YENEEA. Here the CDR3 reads CASRKSGETQYF. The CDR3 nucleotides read TGTGCCAGCAGAAAAAGCGGAGAGACCCAGTACTTC.

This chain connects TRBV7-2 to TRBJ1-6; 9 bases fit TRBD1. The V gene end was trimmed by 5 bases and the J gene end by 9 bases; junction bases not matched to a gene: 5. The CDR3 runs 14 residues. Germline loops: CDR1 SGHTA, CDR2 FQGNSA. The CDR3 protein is CASSAGTGSSPLHF. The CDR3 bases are TGTGCCAGCAGCGCCGGGACAGGGTCTTCACCCCTCCACTTT.

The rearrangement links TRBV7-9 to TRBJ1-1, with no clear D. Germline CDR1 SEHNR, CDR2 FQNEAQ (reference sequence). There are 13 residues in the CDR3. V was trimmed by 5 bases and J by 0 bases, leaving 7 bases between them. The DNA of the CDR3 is TGTGCCAGCAGCGAGAGACTGAACACTGAAGCTTTCTTT. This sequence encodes CASSERLNTEAFF.

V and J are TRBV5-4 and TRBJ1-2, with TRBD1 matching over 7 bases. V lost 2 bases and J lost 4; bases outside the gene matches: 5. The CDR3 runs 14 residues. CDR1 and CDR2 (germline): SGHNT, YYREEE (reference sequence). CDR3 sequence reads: CASSFRQGIYGYTF. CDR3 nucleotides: TGTGCCAGCAGCTTTCGACAGGGCATCTATGGCTACACCTTC.

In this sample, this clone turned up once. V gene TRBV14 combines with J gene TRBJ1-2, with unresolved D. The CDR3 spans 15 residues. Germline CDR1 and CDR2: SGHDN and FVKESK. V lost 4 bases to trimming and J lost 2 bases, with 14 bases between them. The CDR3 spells CASSLREGWNYGYTF. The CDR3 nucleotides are TGTGCCAGCAGCCTTCGGGAGGGCTGGAACTATGGCTACACCTTC.

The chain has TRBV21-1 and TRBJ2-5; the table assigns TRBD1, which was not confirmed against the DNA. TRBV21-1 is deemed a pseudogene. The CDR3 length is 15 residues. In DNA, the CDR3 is TGTGCCAGCAGCGGGGCCGGGACAGGGGATGAGACCCAGTACTTC. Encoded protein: CASSGAGTGDETQYF.

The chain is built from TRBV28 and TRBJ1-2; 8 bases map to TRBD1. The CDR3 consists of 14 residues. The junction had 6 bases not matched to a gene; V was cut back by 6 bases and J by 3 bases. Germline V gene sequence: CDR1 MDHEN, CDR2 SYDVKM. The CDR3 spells CASRLVQGDYGYTF. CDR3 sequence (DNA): TGTGCCAGCAGGCTCGTACAGGGGGACTATGGCTACACCTTC.

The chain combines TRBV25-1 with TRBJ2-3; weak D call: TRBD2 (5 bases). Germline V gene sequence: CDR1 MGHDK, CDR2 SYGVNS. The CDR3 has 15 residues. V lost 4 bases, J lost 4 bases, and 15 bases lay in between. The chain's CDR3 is CASSGRSSVADTQYF. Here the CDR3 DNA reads TGTGCCAGCAGTGGGAGGTCGTCGGTAGCAGATACGCAGTATTTT. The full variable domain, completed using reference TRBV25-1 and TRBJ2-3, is EADIYQTPRYLVIGTGKKITLECSQTMGHDKMYWYQQDPGMELHLIHYSYGVNSTEKGDLSSESTVSRIRTEHFPLTLESARPSHTSQYLCASSGRSSVADTQYFGPGTRLTVL.

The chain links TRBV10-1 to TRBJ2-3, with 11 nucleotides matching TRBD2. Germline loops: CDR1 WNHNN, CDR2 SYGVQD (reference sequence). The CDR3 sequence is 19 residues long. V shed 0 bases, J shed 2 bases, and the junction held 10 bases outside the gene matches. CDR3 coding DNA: TGCGCCAGCAGTGAGTCGATTAGCGGGGGGGCTATCCTCACAGATACGCAGTATTTT. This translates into CASSESISGGAILTDTQYF.

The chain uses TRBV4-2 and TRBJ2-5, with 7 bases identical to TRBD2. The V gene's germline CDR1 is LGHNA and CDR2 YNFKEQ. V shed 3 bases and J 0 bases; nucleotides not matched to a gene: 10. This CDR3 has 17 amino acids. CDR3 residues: CASSQWWSGTYQETQYF. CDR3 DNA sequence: TGTGCCAGCAGCCAGTGGTGGAGCGGGACGTACCAAGAGACCCAGTACTTC.

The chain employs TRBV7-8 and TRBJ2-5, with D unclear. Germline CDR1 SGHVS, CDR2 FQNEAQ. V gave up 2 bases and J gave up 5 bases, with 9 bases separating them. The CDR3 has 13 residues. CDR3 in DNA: TGTGCCAGCAGCTTATCCTTCGTGGAGACCCAGTACTTC. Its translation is CASSLSFVETQYF.

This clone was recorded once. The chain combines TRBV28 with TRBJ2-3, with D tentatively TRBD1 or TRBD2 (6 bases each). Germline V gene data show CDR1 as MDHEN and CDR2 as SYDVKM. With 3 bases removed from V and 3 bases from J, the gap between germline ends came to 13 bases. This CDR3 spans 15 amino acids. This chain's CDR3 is CASSFRTGATDTQYF. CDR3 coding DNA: TGTGCCAGCAGTTTCCGGACGGGGGCAACAGATACGCAGTATTTT.

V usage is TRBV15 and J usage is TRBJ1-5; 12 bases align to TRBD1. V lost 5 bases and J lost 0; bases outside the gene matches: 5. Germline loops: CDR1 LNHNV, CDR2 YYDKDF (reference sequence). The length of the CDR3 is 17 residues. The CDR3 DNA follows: TGTGCCACCAGCGCCCGGGACAGGGGGCTTAGCAATCAGCCCCAGCATTTT. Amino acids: CATSARDRGLSNQPQHF.

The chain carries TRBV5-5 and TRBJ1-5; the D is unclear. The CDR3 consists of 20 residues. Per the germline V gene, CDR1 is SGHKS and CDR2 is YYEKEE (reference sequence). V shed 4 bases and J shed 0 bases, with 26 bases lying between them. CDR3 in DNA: TGTGCCAGCAGCCCGAGTCCCTTTACTTATCGGCAGGATAGCAATCAGCCCCAGCATTTT. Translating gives CASSPSPFTYRQDSNQPQHF.

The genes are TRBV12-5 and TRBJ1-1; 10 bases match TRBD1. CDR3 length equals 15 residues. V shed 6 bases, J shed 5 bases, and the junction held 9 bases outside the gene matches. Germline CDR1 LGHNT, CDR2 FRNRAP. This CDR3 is CASGLGQGHGTEAFF. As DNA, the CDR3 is TGTGCTAGTGGCCTGGGACAGGGGCACGGGACTGAAGCTTTCTTT.

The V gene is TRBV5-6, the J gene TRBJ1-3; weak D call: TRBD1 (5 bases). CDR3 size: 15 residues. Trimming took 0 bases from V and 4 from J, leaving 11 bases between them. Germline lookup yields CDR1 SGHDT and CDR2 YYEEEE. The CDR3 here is CASSLASGTGNTIYF. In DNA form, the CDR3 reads TGTGCCAGCAGCTTGGCCAGTGGGACCGGAAACACCATATATTTT.

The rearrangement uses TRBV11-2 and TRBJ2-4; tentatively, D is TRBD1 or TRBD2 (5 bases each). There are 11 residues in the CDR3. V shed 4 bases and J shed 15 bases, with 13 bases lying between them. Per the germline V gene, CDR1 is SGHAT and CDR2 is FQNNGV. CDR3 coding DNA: TGTGCCAGCAGCTGGGGGTCCCGTTGGTACTTC. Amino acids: CASSWGSRWYF.

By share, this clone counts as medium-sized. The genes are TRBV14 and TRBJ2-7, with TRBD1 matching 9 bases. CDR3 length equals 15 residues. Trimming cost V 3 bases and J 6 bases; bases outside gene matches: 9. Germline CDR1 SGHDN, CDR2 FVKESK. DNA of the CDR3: TGTGCCAGCAGCCAGGCCCGGGACAGGGCGCCCGAGCAGTACTTC. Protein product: CASSQARDRAPEQYF.

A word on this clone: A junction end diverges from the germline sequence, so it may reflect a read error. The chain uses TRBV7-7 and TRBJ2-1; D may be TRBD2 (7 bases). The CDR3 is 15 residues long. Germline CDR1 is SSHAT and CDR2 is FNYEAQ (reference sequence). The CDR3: CASSLEGGGGTEQFF. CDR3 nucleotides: TGTGCTAGCAGCTTAGAAGGTGGCGGGGGCACTGAGCAGTTCTTC.

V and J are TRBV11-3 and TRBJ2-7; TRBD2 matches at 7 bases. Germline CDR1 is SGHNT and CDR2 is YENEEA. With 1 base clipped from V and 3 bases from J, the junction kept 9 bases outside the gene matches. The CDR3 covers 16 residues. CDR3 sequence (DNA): TGTGCCAGCAGCTTAGTGTTCTCGGGGGACTACTACGAGCAGTACTTC. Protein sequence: CASSLVFSGDYYEQYF.

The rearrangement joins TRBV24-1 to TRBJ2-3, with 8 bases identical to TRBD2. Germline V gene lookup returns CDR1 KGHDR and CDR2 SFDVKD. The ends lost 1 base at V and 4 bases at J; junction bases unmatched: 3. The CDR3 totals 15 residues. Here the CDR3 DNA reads TGTGCCACCAGTGATTTTCGGGGGGGCCCAGATACGCAGTATTTT. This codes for CATSDFRGGPDTQYF.

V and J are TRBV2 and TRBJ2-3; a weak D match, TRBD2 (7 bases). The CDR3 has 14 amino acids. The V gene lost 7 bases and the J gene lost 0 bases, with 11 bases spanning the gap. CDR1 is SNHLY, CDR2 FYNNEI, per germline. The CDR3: CASTAGASTDTQYF. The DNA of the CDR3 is TGTGCCAGCACCGCGGGGGCCAGCACAGATACGCAGTATTTT.

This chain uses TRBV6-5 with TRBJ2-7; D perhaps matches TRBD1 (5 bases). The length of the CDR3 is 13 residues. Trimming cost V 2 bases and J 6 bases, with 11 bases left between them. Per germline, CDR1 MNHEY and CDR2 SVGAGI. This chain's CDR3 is CASSYGRVGEQYF. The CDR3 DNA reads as TGTGCCAGCAGTTACGGCAGGGTGGGCGAGCAGTACTTC.

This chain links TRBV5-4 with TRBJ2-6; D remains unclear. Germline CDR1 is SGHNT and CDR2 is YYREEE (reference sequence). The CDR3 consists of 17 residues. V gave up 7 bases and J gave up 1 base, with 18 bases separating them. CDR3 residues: CASGSPLSWSGANVLTF. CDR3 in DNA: TGTGCCAGCGGTTCCCCCTTGAGTTGGTCTGGGGCCAACGTCCTGACTTTC.

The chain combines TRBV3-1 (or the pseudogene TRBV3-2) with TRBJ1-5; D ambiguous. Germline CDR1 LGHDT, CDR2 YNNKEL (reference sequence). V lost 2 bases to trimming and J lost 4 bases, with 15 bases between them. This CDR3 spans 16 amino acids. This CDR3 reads CASSQSRGYSNQPQHF. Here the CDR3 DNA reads TGTGCCAGCAGCCAAAGTCGAGGGTACTCGAATCAGCCCCAGCATTTT.